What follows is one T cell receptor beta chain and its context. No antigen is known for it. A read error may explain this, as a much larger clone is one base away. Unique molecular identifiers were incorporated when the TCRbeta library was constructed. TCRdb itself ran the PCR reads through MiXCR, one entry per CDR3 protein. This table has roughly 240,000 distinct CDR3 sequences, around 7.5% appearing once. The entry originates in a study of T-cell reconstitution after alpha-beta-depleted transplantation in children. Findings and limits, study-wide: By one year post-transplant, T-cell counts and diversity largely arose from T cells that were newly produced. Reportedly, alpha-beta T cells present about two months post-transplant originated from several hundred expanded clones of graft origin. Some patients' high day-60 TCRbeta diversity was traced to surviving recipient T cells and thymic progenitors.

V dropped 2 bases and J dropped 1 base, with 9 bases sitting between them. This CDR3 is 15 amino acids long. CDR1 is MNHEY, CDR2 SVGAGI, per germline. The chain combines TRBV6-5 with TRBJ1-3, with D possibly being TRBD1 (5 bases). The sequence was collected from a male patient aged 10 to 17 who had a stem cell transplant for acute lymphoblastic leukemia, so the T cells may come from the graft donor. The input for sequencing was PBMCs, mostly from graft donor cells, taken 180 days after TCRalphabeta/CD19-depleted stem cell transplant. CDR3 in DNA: TGTGCCAGCAGTTACGGGACCTCTTCTGGAAACACCATATATTTT. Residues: CASSYGTSSGNTIYF.